One sample yielded the 20 T cell receptor beta chains listed below, sequenced in a study of blood T cells in healthy people across ages. The use of a sample-barcoded 5' primer and a J-beta primer mix characterized a second PCR of about 6 to 11 cycles. Via MiXCR, TCRdb re-called the 5' RACE reads, giving one row per CDR3 protein. The sample carries 1.2 million to 1.5 million distinct CDR3 sequences, approximately 59% recorded once. Material for sequencing was blood. The receptor set was obtained from a man in his late teens or twenties in good health.

J is TRBJ2-1 and V is TRBV6-2 or TRBV6-3; D tentatively fits TRBD1 or TRBD2 (6 bases each). The germline V and J ends were trimmed by 4 bases and 2 bases, with 12 bases remaining between them. Germline V CDR1 and CDR2: MNHEY, SVGEGT. The CDR3 runs to 15 residues. CDR3 in DNA: TGTGCCAGCAGTTTCTCCGGGGGCCCCTACAATGAGCAGTTCTTC. Protein product: CASSFSGGPYNEQFF.

The chain links TRBV4-3 to TRBJ1-2; 9 bases line up with TRBD1. V was pared by 2 bases and J by 8 bases, with 12 bases of the junction left unmatched. The germline CDR1 and CDR2 sequences are LGHNA and YSLEER. The CDR3 spans 16 residues. The CDR3 DNA follows: TGCGCCAGCAGCCAATCCCGGGACAGGGAATGGGGCGGCTACACCTTC. This gives the protein CASSQSRDREWGGYTF.

This clonotype was counted between two and nine times. The chain has TRBV7-9 and TRBJ2-1; 8 nucleotides agree with TRBD1. CDR1 SEHNR and CDR2 FQNEAQ come from the germline V gene (reference sequence). The CDR3 extends over 16 amino acids. The J segment lost 9 bases and the V segment lost 4 bases, leaving 14 bases of the junction unmatched. The CDR3 sequence is CASSSPGQGAPSEQFF. The CDR3 DNA follows: TGTGCCAGCAGCTCTCCGGGGCAGGGGGCGCCCAGTGAGCAGTTCTTC.

Worth noting for this clonotype: A much bigger clone sits one base away, suggesting this may be a read error. The V and J genes are TRBV9 and TRBJ2-3, with D possibly being TRBD2 (6 bases). This CDR3 has 13 residues. From germline, CDR1 is SGDLS and CDR2 YYNGEE. The CDR3 sequence: CAGSVAGTDTQYF. CDR3 nucleotides: TGTGCCGGCAGCGTAGCGGGCACAGATACGCAGTATTTT.

The rearrangement links TRBV20-1 to TRBJ2-5, with D tentatively TRBD2 (7 bases). The J call is in doubt because the DNA end fits TRBJ2-7 better. Germline lookup yields CDR1 DFQATT and CDR2 SNEGSKA (reference sequence). This CDR3 has 14 residues. Here the CDR3 reads CSARVGRGGYEQYF. The CDR3 region has the DNA TGCAGTGCTAGAGTAGGAAGGGGGGGCTACGAGCAGTACTTC.

This clonotype showed up just a few times. The chain employs TRBV20-1 and TRBJ2-1, with D possibly being TRBD1 or TRBD2 (5 bases each). The germline gives CDR1 DFQATT, CDR2 SNEGSKA (reference sequence). V lost 4 bases to trimming and J lost 10 bases, with 23 bases between them. The CDR3 extends over 15 amino acids. This chain's CDR3 is CSAINRVRDGMEQFF. Written as DNA, the CDR3 is TGCAGTGCTATAAACCGCGTTAGGGACGGAATGGAGCAGTTCTTC.

CDR3: CASSYLGVEQFF. In DNA form, the CDR3 reads TGTGCCAGCAGTTACTTGGGTGTTGAGCAGTTCTTC. The V and J genes are TRBV6-5 and TRBJ2-1; no reliable D call. This CDR3 region has 12 residues. The V gene lost 1 base and the J gene lost 9 bases, with 7 bases spanning the gap. CDR1 is MNHEY and CDR2 is SVGAGI in the germline V gene.

The chain uses TRBV4-1 and TRBJ2-1; D remains ambiguous. The CDR3 runs 15 residues. Germline V lookup: CDR1 MGHRA, CDR2 YSYEKL. V lost 7 bases, J lost 0 bases, and 13 bases lay in between. The CDR3 here is CASKPSPLSYNEQFF. CDR3 bases: TGCGCCAGCAAACCCAGCCCCCTCTCCTACAATGAGCAGTTCTTC.

J is TRBJ2-6 and V is TRBV13; TRBD1 aligns across 7 bases. J was trimmed by 0 bases and V by 7 bases; bases with no gene match: 3. CDR3 length: 15 residues. Germline V gives CDR1 PRHDT, CDR2 FYEKMQ (reference sequence). CDR3 sequence: CASTRQGSGANVLTF. CDR3 nucleotide sequence: TGTGCCAGCACCAGACAGGGCTCTGGGGCCAACGTCCTGACTTTC.

The chain has TRBV20-1 and TRBJ2-5; 8 bases match TRBD1. The junction had 9 bases not matched to a gene; V was cut back by 5 bases and J by 4 bases. This CDR3 contains 14 residues. Looked up from germline, CDR1 is DFQATT and CDR2 is SNEGSKA (reference sequence). In DNA form, the CDR3 reads TGCAGTGCTCAAGACACACAGGGGGTAGAGACCCAGTACTTC. The encoded protein is CSAQDTQGVETQYF.

This clonotype was seen only once. The gene calls are TRBV4-2 and TRBJ2-1; D may be TRBD2 (5 bases). With 0 bases removed from V and 4 bases from J, the gap between germline ends came to 19 bases. From germline, CDR1 is LGHNA and CDR2 YNFKEQ. This CDR3 spans 18 amino acids. The chain's CDR3 is CASSQDTVGRVFYNEQFF. CDR3 coding DNA: TGTGCCAGCAGCCAAGATACGGTCGGGCGGGTGTTTTACAATGAGCAGTTCTTC.

The rearrangement links TRBV7-9 to TRBJ2-1; unclear D gene. The CDR3 sequence is 14 residues long. Germline V gives CDR1 SEHNR, CDR2 FQNEAQ (reference sequence). Trimming removed 5 bases from V and 5 bases from J, with 13 bases in between. Here the CDR3 DNA reads TGTGCCAGCAGCCCGCAAAGATCCCACAATGAGCAGTTCTTC. Protein product: CASSPQRSHNEQFF.

The genes are TRBV20-1 and TRBJ2-4; TRBD2 is a possible D gene (7 bases). The DNA end is more similar to TRBJ2-7, so the J call may be wrong. The CDR3 runs to 14 residues. Germline CDR1 and CDR2: DFQATT and SNEGSKA (reference sequence). This chain's CDR3 is CSATHGGPPYEQYF. DNA of the CDR3: TGCAGTGCGACTCACGGGGGGCCCCCCTACGAGCAGTACTTC.

This clonotype showed up just a few times. The chain joins TRBV25-1 to TRBJ2-6; tentatively, D is TRBD1 (5 bases). Germline CDR1 and CDR2: MGHDK and SYGVNS. Trimming left V 4 bases short and J 2 bases short, with 9 bases between. This CDR3 region has 15 residues. This CDR3 is CASSATVAGANVLTF. The CDR3 nucleotides read TGTGCCAGCAGTGCGACAGTGGCTGGGGCCAACGTCCTGACTTTC.

The chain combines TRBV27 with TRBJ1-1; D is unclear. CDR1 and CDR2 from the germline V gene are MNHEY and SMNVEV (reference sequence). The CDR3 consists of 12 residues. Trimming took 8 bases from V and 6 from J, leaving 13 bases between them. CDR3 sequence: CASRGEVAEAFF. The CDR3 coding sequence is TGTGCCAGCCGGGGTGAGGTCGCTGAAGCTTTCTTT.

V and J are TRBV9 and TRBJ1-2; D remains ambiguous. CDR1 SGDLS and CDR2 YYNGEE come from the germline V gene. The length of the CDR3 is 14 residues. Between the trimmed V and J ends, which lost 4 bases and 4 bases, there was a span of 14 bases. The CDR3 DNA reads TGTGCCAGCAGCCCCACGGGGAAGGCCTATGGCTACACCTTC. This codes for CASSPTGKAYGYTF.

The chain employs TRBV12-3 or TRBV12-4 and TRBJ2-5; D unresolved. The end of the DNA aligns better with TRBJ2-7, so the J call may be wrong. This CDR3 has 13 residues. The chain's CDR3 is CASSRTTSYEQYF. The DNA for the CDR3 is TGTGCCAGCAGCCGTACTACTTCCTACGAGCAGTACTTC.

A remark on this clonotype: Germline is not matched at one junction end, which may reflect a read error. V is TRBV28 and J is TRBJ1-5; 11 nucleotides align to TRBD1. This CDR3 is 15 amino acids long. CDR1 is MDHEN and CDR2 is SYDVKM in the germline V gene. The CDR3 reads CASSRGTGGYQPQHF. DNA of the CDR3: TGTGCCAGCAGCCGAGGGACAGGGGGATACCAGCCTCAGCATTTT.

The chain links TRBV4-1 to TRBJ2-3; D remains unclear. Trimming shortened V by 0 bases and J by 6 bases, and 16 bases separated the two germline ends. CDR3 length: 16 residues. Germline CDR1 and CDR2: MGHRA and YSYEKL. This chain's CDR3 is CASSQEGAPVGDTQYF. CDR3 DNA sequence: TGCGCCAGCAGCCAAGAGGGCGCTCCGGTGGGGGATACGCAGTATTTT.

The chain recombines TRBV7-2 with TRBJ1-2; D is uncertain. The CDR3 runs to 14 residues. V was clipped by 5 bases and J by 0 bases, with 10 bases between them. The germline gives CDR1 SGHTA, CDR2 FQGNSA. The CDR3 reads CASSQSVSNYGYTF. Here the CDR3 DNA reads TGTGCCAGCAGCCAAAGTGTTTCTAACTATGGCTACACCTTC.